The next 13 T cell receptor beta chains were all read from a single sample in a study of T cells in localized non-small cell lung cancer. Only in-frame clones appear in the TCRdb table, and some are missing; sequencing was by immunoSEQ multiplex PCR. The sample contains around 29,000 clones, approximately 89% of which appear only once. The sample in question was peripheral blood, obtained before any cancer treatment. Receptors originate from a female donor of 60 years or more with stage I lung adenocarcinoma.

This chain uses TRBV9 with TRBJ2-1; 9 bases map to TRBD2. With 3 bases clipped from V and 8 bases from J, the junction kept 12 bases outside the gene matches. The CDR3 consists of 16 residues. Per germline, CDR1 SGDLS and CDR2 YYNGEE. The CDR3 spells CASSARTPGLAHEQFF. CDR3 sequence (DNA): TGTGCCAGCAGCGCGAGAACACCGGGACTAGCTCATGAGCAGTTCTTC.

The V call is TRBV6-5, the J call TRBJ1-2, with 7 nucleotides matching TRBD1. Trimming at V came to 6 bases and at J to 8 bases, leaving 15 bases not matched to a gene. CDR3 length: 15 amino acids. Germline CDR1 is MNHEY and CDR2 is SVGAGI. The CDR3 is CASRPAGTAGRGYTF. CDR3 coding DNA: TGTGCCAGCAGACCCGCCGGGACAGCTGGTCGGGGCTACACCTTC.

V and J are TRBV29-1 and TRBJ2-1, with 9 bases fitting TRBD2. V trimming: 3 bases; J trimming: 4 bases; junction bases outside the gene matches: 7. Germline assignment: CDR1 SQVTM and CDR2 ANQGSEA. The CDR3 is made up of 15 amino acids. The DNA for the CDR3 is TGCAGCGTTGACACAGCGGGGGGATCGTACAATGAGCAGTTCTTC. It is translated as CSVDTAGGSYNEQFF.

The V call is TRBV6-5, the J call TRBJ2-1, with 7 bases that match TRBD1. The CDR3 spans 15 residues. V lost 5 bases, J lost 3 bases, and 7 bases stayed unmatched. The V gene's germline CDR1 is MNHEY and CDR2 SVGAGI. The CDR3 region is CASSRPWTGYNEQFF. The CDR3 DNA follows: TGTGCCAGCAGTAGGCCCTGGACAGGCTACAATGAGCAGTTCTTC.

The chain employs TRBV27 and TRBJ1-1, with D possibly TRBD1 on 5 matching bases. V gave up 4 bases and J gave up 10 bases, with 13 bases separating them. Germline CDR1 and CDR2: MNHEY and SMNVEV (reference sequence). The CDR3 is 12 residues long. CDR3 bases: TGTGCCAGCAGTTCCCTAGACGGGGGAGCTTTCTTT. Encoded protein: CASSSLDGGAFF.

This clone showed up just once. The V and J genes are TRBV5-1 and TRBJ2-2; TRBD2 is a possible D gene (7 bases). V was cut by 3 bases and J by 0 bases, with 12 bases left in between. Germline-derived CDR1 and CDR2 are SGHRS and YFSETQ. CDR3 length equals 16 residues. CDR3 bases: TGCGCCAGCAGCTCGAGGGGGGGCGCGAACACCGGGGAGCTGTTTTTT. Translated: CASSSRGGANTGELFF.

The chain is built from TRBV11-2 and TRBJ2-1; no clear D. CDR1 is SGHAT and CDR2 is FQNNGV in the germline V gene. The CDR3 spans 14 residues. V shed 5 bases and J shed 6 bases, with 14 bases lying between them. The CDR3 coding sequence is TGTGCCAGCAGCGACCGGGTCCGACGCAATGAGCAGTTCTTC. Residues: CASSDRVRRNEQFF.

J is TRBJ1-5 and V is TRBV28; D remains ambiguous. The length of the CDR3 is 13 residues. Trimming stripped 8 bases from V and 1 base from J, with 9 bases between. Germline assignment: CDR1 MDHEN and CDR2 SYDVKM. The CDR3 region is CASGLGSNQPQHF. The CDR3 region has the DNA TGTGCCAGCGGCCTTGGGAGCAATCAGCCCCAGCATTTT.

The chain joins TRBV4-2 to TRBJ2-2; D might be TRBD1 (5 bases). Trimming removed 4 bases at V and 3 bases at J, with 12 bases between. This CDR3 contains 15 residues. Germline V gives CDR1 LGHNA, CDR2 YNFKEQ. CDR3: CASSRSLGHTGELFF. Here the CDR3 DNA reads TGTGCCAGCAGCCGAAGTCTGGGGCACACCGGGGAGCTGTTTTTT.

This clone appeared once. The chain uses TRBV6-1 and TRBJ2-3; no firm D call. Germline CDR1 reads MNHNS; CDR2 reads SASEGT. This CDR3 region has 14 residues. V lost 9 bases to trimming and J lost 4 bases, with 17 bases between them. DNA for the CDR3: TGTGCCAGTTCCACCCAGATTCCCCCAGATACGCAGTATTTT. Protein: CASSTQIPPDTQYF.

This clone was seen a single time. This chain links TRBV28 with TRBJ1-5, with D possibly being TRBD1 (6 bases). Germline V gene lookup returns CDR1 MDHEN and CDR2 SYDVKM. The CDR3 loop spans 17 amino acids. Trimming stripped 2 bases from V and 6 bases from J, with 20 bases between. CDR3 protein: CASSLTTSGGAVQPQHF. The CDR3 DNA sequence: TGTGCCAGCAGTTTAACCACATCGGGGGGGGCGGTTCAGCCCCAGCATTTT.

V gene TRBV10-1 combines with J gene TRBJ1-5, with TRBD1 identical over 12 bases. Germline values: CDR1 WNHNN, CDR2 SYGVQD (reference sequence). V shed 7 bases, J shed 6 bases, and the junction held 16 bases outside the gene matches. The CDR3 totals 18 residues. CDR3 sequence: CASTTGTGGLASIQPQHF. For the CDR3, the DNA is TGCGCCAGCACCACTGGGACAGGGGGCCTCGCCTCAATTCAGCCCCAGCATTTT.

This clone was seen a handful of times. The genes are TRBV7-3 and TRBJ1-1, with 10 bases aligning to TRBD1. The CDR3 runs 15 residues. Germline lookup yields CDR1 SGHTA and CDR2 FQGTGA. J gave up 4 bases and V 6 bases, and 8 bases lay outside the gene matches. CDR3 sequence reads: CASSSRQGAATEAFF. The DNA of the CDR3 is TGTGCCAGCAGTTCACGACAGGGGGCGGCCACTGAAGCTTTCTTT.